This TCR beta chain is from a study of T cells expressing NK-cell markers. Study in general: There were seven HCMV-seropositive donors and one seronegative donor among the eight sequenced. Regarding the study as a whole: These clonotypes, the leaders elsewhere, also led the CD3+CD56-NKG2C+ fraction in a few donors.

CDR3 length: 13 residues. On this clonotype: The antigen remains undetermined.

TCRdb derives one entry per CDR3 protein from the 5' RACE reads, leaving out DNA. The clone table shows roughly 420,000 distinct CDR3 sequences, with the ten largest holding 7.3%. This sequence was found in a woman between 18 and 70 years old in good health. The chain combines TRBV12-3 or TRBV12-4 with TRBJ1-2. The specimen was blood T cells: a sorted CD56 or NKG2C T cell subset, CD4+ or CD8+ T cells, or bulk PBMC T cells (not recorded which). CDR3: CASSSNPSGGYTF.